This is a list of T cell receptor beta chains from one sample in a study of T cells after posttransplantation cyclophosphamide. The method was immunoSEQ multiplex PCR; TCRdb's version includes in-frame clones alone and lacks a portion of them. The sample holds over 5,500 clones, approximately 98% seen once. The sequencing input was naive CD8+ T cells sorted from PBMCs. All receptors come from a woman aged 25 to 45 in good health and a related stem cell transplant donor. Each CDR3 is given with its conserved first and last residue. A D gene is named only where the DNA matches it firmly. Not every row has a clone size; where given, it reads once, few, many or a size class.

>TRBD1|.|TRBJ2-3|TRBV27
TGTGCCAGCAGTTACAACAGGGGTGTCACAGATACGCAGTATTTT
CASSYNRGVTDTQYF
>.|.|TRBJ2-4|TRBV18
TGTGCCAGCTCTTCATTAGCCAAAAACATTCAGTACTTC
CASSSLAKNIQYF
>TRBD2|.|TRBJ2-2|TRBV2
TGTGCCAGCAGAGCGGGGTCCGGGGAGCTGTTTTTT
CASRAGSGELFF
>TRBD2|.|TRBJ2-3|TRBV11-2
TGTGCCAGCAGCTCCCGACTAGCGGGGGGCTACACAGATACGCAGTATTTT
CASSSRLAGGYTDTQYF
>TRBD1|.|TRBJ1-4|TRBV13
TGTGCCAGCAGCGGAGGAGGAGGACAGGGTGGTGCAACTAATGAAAAACTGTTTTTT
CASSGGGGQGGATNEKLFF
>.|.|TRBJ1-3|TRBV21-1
TGTGCCAGCAGTCGGGAGCTACAACACGCACGAAACACCATATATTTT
CASSRELQHARNTIYF
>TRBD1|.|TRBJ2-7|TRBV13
TGTGCCAGCAGCTCGTCCGGGACAGGGGCCTACGAGCAGTACTTC
CASSSSGTGAYEQYF
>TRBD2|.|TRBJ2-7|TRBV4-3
TGCGCCAGCAGTCAGGGGACTAGCGGGCCATACGAGCAGTACTTC
CASSQGTSGPYEQYF
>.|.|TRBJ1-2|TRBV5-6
TGTGCCAGCAGCTTTCCAGGTCCCTATGGCTACACCTTC
CASSFPGPYGYTF
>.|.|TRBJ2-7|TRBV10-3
TGTGCCATCAGTCCGGGACAAAGGAGCTCCTACGAGCAGTACTTC
CAISPGQRSSYEQYF
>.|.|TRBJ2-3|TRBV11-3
TGTGCCAGCAGCTTCGGTTCAGATACGCAGTATTTT
CASSFGSDTQYF
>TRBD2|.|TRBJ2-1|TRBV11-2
TGTGCCAGCAGCTTGGGACTAGCCATCCACAATGAGCAGTTCTTC
CASSLGLAIHNEQFF
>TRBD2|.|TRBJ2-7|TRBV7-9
TGTGCCAGCAGCTTTGAGGCGGGGGCCTACGAGCAGTACTTC
CASSFEAGAYEQYF
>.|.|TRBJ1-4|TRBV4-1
TGCGCCAGCAGCCAAGGACAGGTAGCGAATGAAAAACTGTTTTTT
CASSQGQVANEKLFF
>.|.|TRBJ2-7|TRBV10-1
TGCGCCAGCAGTGACAGTTCCTCCTACGAGCAGTACTTC
CASSDSSSYEQYF
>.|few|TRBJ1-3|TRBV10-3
TGTGCCATCAGTGACCCCGAGGGTAGGTCTGGAAACACCATATATTTT
CAISDPEGRSGNTIYF
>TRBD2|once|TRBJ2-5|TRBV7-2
TGTGCCAGCAGCTTACGTCTAGCGGGGGGGCGGGAGACCCAGTACTTC
CASSLRLAGGRETQYF
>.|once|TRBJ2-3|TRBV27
TGTGCCAGCAGCTCCGACTACTATACGCAGTATTTT
CASSSDYYTQYF
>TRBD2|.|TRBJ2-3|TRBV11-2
TGTGCCAGCAGCTTCGGTAGCGGGGTCACAGATACGCAGTATTTT
CASSFGSGVTDTQYF
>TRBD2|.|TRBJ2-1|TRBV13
TGTGCCAGCAGCTTCTCGGGGGGGCTTAGCTCCTACAATGAGCAGTTCTTC
CASSFSGGLSSYNEQFF
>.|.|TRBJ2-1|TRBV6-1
TGTGCCAGCAGTGAACCGACCCCTATTCCGGGATCGCATGAGCAGTTCTTC
CASSEPTPIPGSHEQFF
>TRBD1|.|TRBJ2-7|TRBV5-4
TGTGCCAGCAGCAGGGACAGGGCCTACGAGCAGTACTTC
CASSRDRAYEQYF
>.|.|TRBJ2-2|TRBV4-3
TGCGCCAGCAGGGCAGGTGTAAACACCGGGGAGCTGTTTTTT
CASRAGVNTGELFF
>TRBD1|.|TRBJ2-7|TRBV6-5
TGTGCCAGCAGTCCTGGGACAGGGTCCTTTATGCAGCAGTACTTC
CASSPGTGSFMQQYF
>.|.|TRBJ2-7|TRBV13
TGTGCCAGCAGCTTAGAACGGTCCTCCTACGAGCAGTACTTC
CASSLERSSYEQYF
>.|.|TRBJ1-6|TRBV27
TGTGCCAGCAGGGACGGACAGCATTATAATTCACCCCTCCACTTT
CASRDGQHYNSPLHF
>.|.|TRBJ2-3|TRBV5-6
TGTGCCAGCAGCTTGGAGATAGCAATTAGCACAGATACGCAGTATTTT
CASSLEIAISTDTQYF
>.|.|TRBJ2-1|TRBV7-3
TGTGCCAGCAGCTTAATCGGGGGGCGCGGAACTGAGCAGTTCTTC
CASSLIGGRGTEQFF
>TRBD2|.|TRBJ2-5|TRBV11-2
TGTGCCAGCAGCTTATGGGCGGGGGAAAAACTGGAGACCCAGTACTTC
CASSLWAGEKLETQYF
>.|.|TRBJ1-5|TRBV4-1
TGCGCCAGCAGCCAAGGAGGGAATAGCAATCAGCCCCAGCATTTT
CASSQGGNSNQPQHF
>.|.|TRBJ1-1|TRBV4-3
TGCGCCAGCAGCCAAGACAGGAACACTGAAGCTTTCTTT
CASSQDRNTEAFF
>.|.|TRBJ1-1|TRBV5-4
TGTGCCAGCAGCTTCTTGTCGGGGGGGGACACTGAAGCTTTCTTT
CASSFLSGGDTEAFF
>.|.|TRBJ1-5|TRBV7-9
TGTGCCAGCAGCGATCAGGGAAGGGAGCCCCAGCATTTT
CASSDQGREPQHF
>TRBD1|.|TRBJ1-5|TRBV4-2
TGTGCCAGCAGCCAAGATGCACCCCCGGGACAGGGGTATCAGCCCCAGCATTTT
CASSQDAPPGQGYQPQHF
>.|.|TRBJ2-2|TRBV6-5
TGTGCCAGCACCGGACAGCCTTCGAACACCGGGGAGCTGTTTTTT
CASTGQPSNTGELFF
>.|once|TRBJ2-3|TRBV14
TGTGCCAGCAGCCAAGGAGGAGCGACCCGCACAGATACGCAGTATTTT
CASSQGGATRTDTQYF
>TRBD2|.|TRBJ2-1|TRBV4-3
TGCGCCAGCAGCCCCTTTGCTAGCGGGGAATACAATGAGCAGTTCTTC
CASSPFASGEYNEQFF
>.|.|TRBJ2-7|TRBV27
TGTGCCACCATAAGCGACAGCTACGAGCAGTACTTC
CATISDSYEQYF
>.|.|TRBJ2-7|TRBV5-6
TGTGCCAGCAGAGTACAGGGGGGGTCCTACGAGCAGTACTTC
CASRVQGGSYEQYF
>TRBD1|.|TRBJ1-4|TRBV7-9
TGTGCCAGCAGCTTACCCCAGGACAGGGGAAGGGAAAAACTGTTTTTT
CASSLPQDRGREKLFF
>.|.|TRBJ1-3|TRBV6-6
TGTGCCAGCAGTTACCACTACACCATATATTTT
CASSYHYTIYF
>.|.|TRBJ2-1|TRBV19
TGTGCCAGTAGTATTATCTCCTACAATGAGCAGTTCTTC
CASSIISYNEQFF
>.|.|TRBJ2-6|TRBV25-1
TGTGCCAGCAGTGAAGGGCCTCACTCTGGGGCCAACGTCCTGACTTTC
CASSEGPHSGANVLTF
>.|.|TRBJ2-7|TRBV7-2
TGTGCCAGCAGCTTTCGGACACAACCTTACGAGCAGTACTTC
CASSFRTQPYEQYF
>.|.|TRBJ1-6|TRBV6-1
TGTGCCAGCAGTGAAAAGTCAGGGGTCTATAATTCACCCCTCCACTTT
CASSEKSGVYNSPLHF
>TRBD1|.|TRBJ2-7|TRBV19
TGTGCCAGTAGTATTAACTACGGGACAGTCTACGAGCAGTACTTC
CASSINYGTVYEQYF
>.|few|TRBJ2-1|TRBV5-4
TGTGCCAGCAGCTTGGGTGGGGAGTCGGGATACAATGAGCAGTTCTTC
CASSLGGESGYNEQFF
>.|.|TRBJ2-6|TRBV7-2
TGTGCCAGCAGCATCTGTATGAGACGACAAAGTCGGGCCAACGTCCTGACTTTC
CASSICMRRQSRANVLTF
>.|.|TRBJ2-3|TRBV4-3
TGCGCCAGCAGCGAAACGGACGGGTGGGGCGATACGCAGTATTTT
CASSETDGWGDTQYF
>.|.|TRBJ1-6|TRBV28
TGTGCCAGCAGTTTACCGGACAGTCTCCACTTT
CASSLPDSLHF
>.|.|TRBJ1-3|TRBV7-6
TGTGCCAGCAGCTTAGAGCTGGGGGCCGGAAACACCATATATTTT
CASSLELGAGNTIYF
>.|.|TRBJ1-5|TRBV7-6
TGTGCCAGCAGCTTAGGTGCCAGGGTCTCTCAGCCCCAGCATTTT
CASSLGARVSQPQHF
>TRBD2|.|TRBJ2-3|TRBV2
TGTGCCAGCAGTGAAGGGACTAGCGGGGGTACGCAGTATTTT
CASSEGTSGGTQYF